The sequence of this T cell receptor beta chain was determined in a study of OX40 agonist ivuxolimab in advanced cancers. Repertoires were generated with immunoSEQ multiplex PCR, while TCRdb's copy carries only in-frame clones and drops some. The repertoire holds under 70,000 clones, with 80% to 90% as singletons. A remark on this clone: Its antigen is unknown.

The study, taken as a whole, reports: The average count of expanded clones was higher among CD8+ T cells than among CD4+. At 0.1 to 3.0 mg/kg, CD4+ and CD8+ blood T cells expanded clonally by week 6.

There are 17 residues in the CDR3. CDR1 and CDR2 (germline): SGHTA, FQGTGA. Trimming removed 5 bases from V and 6 bases from J, with 22 bases in between. Any history of autoimmune disease or systemic immunosuppression disqualified patients. This sequence was found in an adult with an advanced solid tumor such as melanoma, head and neck, liver or kidney cancer. Source: CD4+ or CD8+ T cells sorted from blood, taken in a trial of the OX40 agonist ivuxolimab. The gene calls are TRBV7-3 and TRBJ2-2; the D gene is possibly TRBD2 (6 bases). This CDR3 reads CASSPREHGSTPGELFF. CDR3 sequence (DNA): TGTGCCAGCAGCCCACGGGAGCACGGGAGTACCCCCGGGGAGCTGTTTTTT.